The clone carrying this TCR beta chain was found a few times. Other DNA sequences in the sample encode the same CDR3. Original analysis: Amplified reference gene primers provided the basis for estimating nucleated cell counts. Repertoires were generated with immunoSEQ multiplex PCR, while TCRdb's copy carries only in-frame clones and drops some. Clonal size and the V and J genes are those of that table, whereas D and trimming came from the DNA. The data contain about 360,000 clones, 83% of them singletons. This specimen comes from a study of blood T cell repertoires in COVID-19. The CDR3 sequence is 15 residues long. The junction had 2 bases not matched to a gene; V was cut back by 0 bases and J by 0 bases. Germline CDR1 and CDR2: SGHNT and YYREEE (reference sequence).

This clonotype was obtained from a man under 40 with active or convalescent COVID-19. Sequencing was done on a sample of peripheral blood. The genes are TRBV5-4 and TRBJ2-7, with 8 bases identical to TRBD1. CDR3 sequence: CASSLDRGSSYEQYF. The CDR3 region has the DNA TGTGCCAGCAGCTTGGACAGGGGGAGCTCCTACGAGCAGTACTTC.